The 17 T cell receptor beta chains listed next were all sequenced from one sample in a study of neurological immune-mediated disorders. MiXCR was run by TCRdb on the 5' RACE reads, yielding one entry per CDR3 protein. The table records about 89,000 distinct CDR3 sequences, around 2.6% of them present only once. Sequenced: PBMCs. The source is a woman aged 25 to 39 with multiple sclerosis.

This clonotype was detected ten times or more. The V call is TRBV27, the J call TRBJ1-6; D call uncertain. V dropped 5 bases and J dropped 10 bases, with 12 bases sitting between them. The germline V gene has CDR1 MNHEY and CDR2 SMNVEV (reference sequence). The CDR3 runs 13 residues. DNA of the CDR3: TGTGCCAGCAGTCGAAAACCCCGATCACCCCTCCACTTT. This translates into CASSRKPRSPLHF.

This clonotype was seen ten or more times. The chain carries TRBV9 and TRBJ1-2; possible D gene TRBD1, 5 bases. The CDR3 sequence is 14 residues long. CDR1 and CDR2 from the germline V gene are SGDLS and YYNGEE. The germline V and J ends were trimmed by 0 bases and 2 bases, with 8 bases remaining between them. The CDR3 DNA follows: TGTGCCAGCAGCGTAGGGACAAGAAACTATGGCTACACCTTC. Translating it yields CASSVGTRNYGYTF.

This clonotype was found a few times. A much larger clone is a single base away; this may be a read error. DNA for the CDR3: TGTTCCAGCAGTTTATTAACCCCCGAGACTAGAAATGAGCAGTTCTTC. Translating gives CSSSLLTPETRNEQFF. The chain links TRBV27 to TRBJ2-1, with a possible D match to TRBD2 (6 bases). This CDR3 has 16 residues. The germline gives CDR1 MNHEY, CDR2 SMNVEV (reference sequence).

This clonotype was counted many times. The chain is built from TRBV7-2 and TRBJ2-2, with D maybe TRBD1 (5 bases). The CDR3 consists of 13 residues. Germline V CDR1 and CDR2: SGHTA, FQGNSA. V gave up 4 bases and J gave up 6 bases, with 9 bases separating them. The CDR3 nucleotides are TGTGCCAGCAGCTCTCAGGGCCCCGGGGAGCTGTTTTTT. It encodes CASSSQGPGELFF.

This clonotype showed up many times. The CDR3 region is CSANAGQVYEQYF. In DNA form, the CDR3 reads TGCAGTGCTAACGCGGGACAGGTCTACGAGCAGTACTTC. The chain is built from TRBV20-1 and TRBJ2-7; TRBD1 matches 8 bases. The V and J ends lost 4 bases and 3 bases, in that order; junction bases with no gene match: 5. Germline CDR1 is DFQATT and CDR2 is SNEGSKA (reference sequence). The CDR3 spans 13 residues.

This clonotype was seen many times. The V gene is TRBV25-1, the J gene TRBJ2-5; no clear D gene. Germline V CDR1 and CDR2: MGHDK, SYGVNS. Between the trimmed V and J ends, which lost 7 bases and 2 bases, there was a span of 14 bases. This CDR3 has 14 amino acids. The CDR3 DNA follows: TGTGCCAGCACTGATATGGCAGGACAAGAGACCCAGTACTTC. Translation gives CASTDMAGQETQYF.

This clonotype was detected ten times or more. The CDR3 loop reads CASSQPGVGGYTF. DNA for the CDR3: TGTGCCAGCAGTCAGCCAGGGGTGGGAGGCTACACCTTC. The chain is built from TRBV12-3 or TRBV12-4 and TRBJ1-2, with D maybe TRBD1 (6 bases). CDR3 length: 13 residues. V dropped 5 bases and J dropped 8 bases, with 15 bases sitting between them.

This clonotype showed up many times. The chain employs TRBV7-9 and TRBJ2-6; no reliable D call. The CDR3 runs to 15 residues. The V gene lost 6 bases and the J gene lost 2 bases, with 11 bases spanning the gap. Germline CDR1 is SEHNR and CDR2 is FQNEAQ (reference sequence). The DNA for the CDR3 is TGTGCCAGCAGTCCCCCCCTAACTGGGGCCAACGTCCTGACTTTC. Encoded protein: CASSPPLTGANVLTF. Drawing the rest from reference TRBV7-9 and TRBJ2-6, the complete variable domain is DTGVSQNPRHKITKRGQNVTFRCDPISEHNRLYWYRQTLGQGPEFLTYFQNEAQLEKSRLLSDRFSAERPKGSFSTLEIQRTEQGDSAMYLCASSPPLTGANVLTFGAGSRLTVL.

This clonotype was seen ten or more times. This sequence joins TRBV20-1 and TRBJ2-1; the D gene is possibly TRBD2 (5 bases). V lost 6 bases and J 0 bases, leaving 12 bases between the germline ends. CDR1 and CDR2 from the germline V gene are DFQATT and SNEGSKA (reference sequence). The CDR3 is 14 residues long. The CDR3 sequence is CSAGAASSYNEQFF. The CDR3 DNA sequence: TGCAGTGCGGGAGCGGCTAGCTCCTACAATGAGCAGTTCTTC.

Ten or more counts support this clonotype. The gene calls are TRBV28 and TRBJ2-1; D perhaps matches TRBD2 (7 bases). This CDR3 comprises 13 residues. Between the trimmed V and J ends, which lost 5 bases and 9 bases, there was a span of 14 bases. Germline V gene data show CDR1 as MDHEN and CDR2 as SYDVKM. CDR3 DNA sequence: TGTGCCAGCAGTGAAGGGGGGGTGGTTGAGCAGTTCTTC. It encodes CASSEGGVVEQFF.

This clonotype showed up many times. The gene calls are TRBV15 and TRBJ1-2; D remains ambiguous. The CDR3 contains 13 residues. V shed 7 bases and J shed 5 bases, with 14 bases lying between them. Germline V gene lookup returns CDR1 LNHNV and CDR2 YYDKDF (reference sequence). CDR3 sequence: CATTGPDPYGYTF. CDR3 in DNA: TGTGCCACCACGGGTCCAGATCCGTATGGCTACACCTTC.

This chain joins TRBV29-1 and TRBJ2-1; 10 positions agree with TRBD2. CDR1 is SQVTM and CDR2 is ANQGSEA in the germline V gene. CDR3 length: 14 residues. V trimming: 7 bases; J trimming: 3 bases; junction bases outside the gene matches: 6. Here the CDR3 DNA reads TGCAGCGCCCGACTAGCGGGTGGCTACAATGAGCAGTTCTTC. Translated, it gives CSARLAGGYNEQFF.

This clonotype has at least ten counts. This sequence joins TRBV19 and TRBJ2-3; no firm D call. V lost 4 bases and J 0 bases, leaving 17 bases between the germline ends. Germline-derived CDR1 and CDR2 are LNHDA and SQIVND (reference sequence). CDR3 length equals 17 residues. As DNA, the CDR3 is TGTGCCAGTAGTAACAGCCCGACCGGACCTAGCACAGATACGCAGTATTTT. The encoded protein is CASSNSPTGPSTDTQYF. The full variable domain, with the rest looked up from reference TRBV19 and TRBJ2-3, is DGGITQSPKYLFRKEGQNVTLSCEQNLNHDAMYWYRQDPGQGLRLIYYSQIVNDFQKGDIAEGYSVSREKKESFPLTVTSAQKNPTAFYLCASSNSPTGPSTDTQYFGPGTRLTVL.

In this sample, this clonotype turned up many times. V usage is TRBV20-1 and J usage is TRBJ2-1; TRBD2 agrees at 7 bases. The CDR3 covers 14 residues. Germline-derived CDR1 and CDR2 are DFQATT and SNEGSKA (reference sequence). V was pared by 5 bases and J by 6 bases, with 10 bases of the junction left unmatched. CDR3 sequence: CSAPGRAGVNEQFF. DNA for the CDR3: TGCAGTGCTCCAGGGAGGGCCGGGGTCAATGAGCAGTTCTTC.

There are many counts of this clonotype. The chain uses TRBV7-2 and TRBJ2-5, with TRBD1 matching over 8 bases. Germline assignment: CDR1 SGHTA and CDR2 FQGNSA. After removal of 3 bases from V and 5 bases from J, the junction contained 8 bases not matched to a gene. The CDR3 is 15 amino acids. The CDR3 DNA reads TGTGCCAGCAGCTTTGCACAGGGGGAGTGGGAGACCCAGTACTTC. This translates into CASSFAQGEWETQYF. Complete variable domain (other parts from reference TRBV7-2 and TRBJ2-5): GAGVSQSPSNKVTEKGKDVELRCDPISGHTALYWYRQSLGQGLEFLIYFQGNSAPDKSGLPSDRFSAERTGGSVSTLTIQRTQQEDSAVYLCASSFAQGEWETQYFGPGTRLLVL.

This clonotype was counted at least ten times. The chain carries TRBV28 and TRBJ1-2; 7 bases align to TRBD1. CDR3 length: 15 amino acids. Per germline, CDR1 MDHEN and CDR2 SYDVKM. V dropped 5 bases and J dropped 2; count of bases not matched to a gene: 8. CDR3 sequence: CASSRLGTVNYGYTF. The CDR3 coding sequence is TGTGCCAGCAGTCGCCTCGGGACAGTGAACTATGGCTACACCTTC.

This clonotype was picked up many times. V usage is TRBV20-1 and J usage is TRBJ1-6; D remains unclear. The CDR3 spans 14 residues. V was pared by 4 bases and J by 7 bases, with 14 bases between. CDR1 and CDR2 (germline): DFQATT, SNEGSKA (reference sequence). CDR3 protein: CSAKSTATNSPLHF. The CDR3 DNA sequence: TGCAGTGCTAAGTCAACGGCTACAAATTCACCCCTCCACTTT.